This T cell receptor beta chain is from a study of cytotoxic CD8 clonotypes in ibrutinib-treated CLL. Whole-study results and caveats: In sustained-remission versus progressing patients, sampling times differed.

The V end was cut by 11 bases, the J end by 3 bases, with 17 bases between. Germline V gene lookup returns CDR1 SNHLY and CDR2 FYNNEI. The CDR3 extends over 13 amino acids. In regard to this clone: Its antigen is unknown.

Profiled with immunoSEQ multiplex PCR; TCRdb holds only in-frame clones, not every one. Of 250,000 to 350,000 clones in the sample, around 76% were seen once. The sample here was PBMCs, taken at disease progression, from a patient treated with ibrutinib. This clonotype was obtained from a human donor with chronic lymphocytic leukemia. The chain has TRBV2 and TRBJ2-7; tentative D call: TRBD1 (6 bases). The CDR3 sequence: CAGRNLDSYEQYF. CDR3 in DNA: TGTGCCGGACGTAACTTGGACAGCTACGAGCAGTACTTC.